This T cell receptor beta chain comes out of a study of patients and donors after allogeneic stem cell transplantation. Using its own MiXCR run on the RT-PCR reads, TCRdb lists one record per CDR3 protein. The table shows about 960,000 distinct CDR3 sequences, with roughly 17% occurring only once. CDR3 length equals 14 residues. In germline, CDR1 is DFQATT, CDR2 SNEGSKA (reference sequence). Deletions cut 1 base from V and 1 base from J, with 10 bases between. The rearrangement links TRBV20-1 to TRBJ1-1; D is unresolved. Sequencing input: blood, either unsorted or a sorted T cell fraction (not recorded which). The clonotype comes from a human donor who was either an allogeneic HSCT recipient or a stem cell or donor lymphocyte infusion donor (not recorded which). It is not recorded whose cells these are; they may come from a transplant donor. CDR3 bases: TGCAGTGCTAGAGTGGAAAGGGCGAACACTGAAGCTTTCTTT. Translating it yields CSARVERANTEAFF.